The present TCR beta chain was sequenced within a study of T cells in tuberculosis. Study findings and constraints: GMM-specific TCRs were nearer to active tuberculosis alpha repertoires, suggesting expansion.

Generated by immunoSEQ multiplex PCR, the TCRdb table keeps only in-frame clones and is missing some. The sample carries roughly 28,000 clones, 85% to 95% recorded once. Notes on this clone: The target antigen is unknown.

Sample: PBMCs. This TCR was recovered from a donor between 10 and 29 years old with latent tuberculosis or without tuberculosis infection.

The CDR3 loop is CASSVAGTDLSNYGYTF. Here the CDR3 DNA reads TGTGCCAGCAGCGTAGCCGGGACAGACCTCTCTAACTATGGCTACACCTTC. The rearrangement links TRBV9 to TRBJ1-2, with 7 bases aligning to TRBD1. In germline, CDR1 is SGDLS, CDR2 YYNGEE. This CDR3 is built from 17 residues. The ends lost 0 bases at V and 0 bases at J; junction bases unmatched: 8.